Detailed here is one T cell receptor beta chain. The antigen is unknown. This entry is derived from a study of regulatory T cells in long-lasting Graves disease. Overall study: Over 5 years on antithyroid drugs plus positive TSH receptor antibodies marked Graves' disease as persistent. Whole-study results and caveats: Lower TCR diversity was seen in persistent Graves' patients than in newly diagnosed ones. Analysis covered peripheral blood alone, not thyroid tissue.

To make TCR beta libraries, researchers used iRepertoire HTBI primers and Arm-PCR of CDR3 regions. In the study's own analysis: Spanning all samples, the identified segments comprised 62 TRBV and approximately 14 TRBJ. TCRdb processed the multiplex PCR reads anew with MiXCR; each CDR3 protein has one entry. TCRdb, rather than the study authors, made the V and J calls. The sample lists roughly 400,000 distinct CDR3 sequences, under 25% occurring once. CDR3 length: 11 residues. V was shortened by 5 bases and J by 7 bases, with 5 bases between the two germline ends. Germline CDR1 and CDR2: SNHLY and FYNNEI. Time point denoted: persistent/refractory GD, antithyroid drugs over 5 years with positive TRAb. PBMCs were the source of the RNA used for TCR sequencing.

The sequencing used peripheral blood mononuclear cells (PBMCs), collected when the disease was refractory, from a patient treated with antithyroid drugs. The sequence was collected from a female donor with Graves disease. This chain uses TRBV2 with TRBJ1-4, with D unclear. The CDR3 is CASSRSEKLFF. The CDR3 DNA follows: TGTGCCAGCAGTCGTAGTGAAAAACTGTTTTTT.